Only a few counts were recorded for the clone carrying this T cell receptor beta chain. Its antigen is unidentified. This entry is derived from a study of a mutant IDH1 vaccine in newly diagnosed glioma. Study-level information: Averaging 40.4 years of age, treated patients were roughly 60% male and roughly 38% female.

Time point in this sample: week 35, safety follow-up. It was 300 ug of mutant IDH1 20-mer peptide that made up each vaccine dose, given with topical imiquimod. Trimming took 5 bases from V and 2 from J, leaving 16 bases between them. The CDR3 is 15 amino acids. Germline V gene data show CDR1 as SGHNT and CDR2 as YYREEE (reference sequence). Some clones are missing from TCRdb's copy, which holds only in-frame ones; the method was immunoSEQ multiplex PCR. The sample gives 73,000 or so clones, more than 70% of which show up once; approximately 12% is in the top ten. The chain has TRBV5-4 and TRBJ1-1; D is possibly TRBD1 (5 bases). This receptor was obtained from a man between 18 and 35 years old with glioma. Here the sequenced sample was PBMCs, taken from a glioma patient whose treatment included an IDH1 peptide vaccine. DNA of the CDR3: TGTGCCAGCAGTTATGAACCCCAGGGAAACACTGAAGCTTTCTTT. Translating it yields CASSYEPQGNTEAFF. The full variable domain, its missing parts supplied by reference TRBV5-4 and TRBJ1-1, is ETGVTQSPTHLIKTRGQQVTLRCSSQSGHNTVSWYQQALGQGPQFIFQYYREEENGRGNFPPRFSGLQFPNYSSELNVNALELDDSALYLCASSYEPQGNTEAFFGQGTRLTVV.